This TCR beta chain was captured by sequencing in a study of cytomegalovirus exposure and HLA in healthy donors. Per germline, CDR1 GTSNPN and CDR2 SVGIG (reference sequence). Trimming took 2 bases from V and 5 from J, leaving 12 bases between them. The CDR3 is made up of 13 amino acids. In the PCR, 60 Vbeta and 13 Jbeta primers were used. Generated by immunoSEQ multiplex PCR, the TCRdb table keeps only in-frame clones and is missing some. The table shows 90,000 to 120,000 clones, with more than 70% occurring only once. This rearrangement joins TRBV30 to TRBJ1-1, with D hard to call. This receptor was identified in a man aged 25-45 years in good health and CMV-seronegative. Material: PBMCs. The CDR3: CAWSKGSRTEAFF. The CDR3 bases are TGTGCCTGGAGTAAAGGGAGTAGGACTGAAGCTTTCTTT.